This T cell receptor beta chain is from a study of blood T cell repertoires in COVID-19. Study information: From the United States, Italy and Spain came samples of acute and convalescent COVID-19. PBMCs, B-cell-depleted T cells, or T cells were the source of the cDNA or gDNA that made up the material.

Authors' data handling: Using reference gene primer amplification, nucleated cell counts were estimated. The table came from immunoSEQ multiplex PCR; TCRdb's copy has only in-frame clones and leaves some out. V, J and clone size are taken as reported in that table, and D and trimming were inferred from the DNA itself. The sample includes fewer than 200,000 clones, around three quarters seen only once; the top ten take 7% to 10%. The germline V gene encodes CDR1 LNHDA and CDR2 SQIVND (reference sequence). This CDR3 contains 15 residues. V lost 3 bases to trimming and J lost 4 bases, with 15 bases between them.

The receptor's source is a man aged 55 to 70 with acute or convalescent COVID-19. Sequenced input: peripheral blood. The V call is TRBV19, the J call TRBJ1-2, with D possibly TRBD1 on 5 matching bases. The CDR3 sequence is CASSMVDKRTYGYTF. CDR3 coding DNA: TGTGCCAGTAGTATGGTGGACAAAAGGACCTATGGCTACACCTTC.